This T cell receptor (beta chain) was observed in a study of blood T cell repertoires in COVID-19. Study background: Donors in the United States, Italy and Spain gave samples during acute or convalescent COVID-19.

Per the study methods: Reference gene primer amplification gave nucleated cell count estimates. Repertoires were generated with immunoSEQ multiplex PCR, while TCRdb's copy carries only in-frame clones and drops some. V, J and clone size are those of that table, while D and trimming were read from the DNA. The sample shows approximately 250,000 clones, about 90% of them seen only once. Cohort assignment relied on participant-reported clinical history. Exposed study participants had met a COVID-19 case within 2 weeks before entry. The TCR originated in a woman between 40 and 55 years old who had been exposed to COVID-19. Input material: PBMCs or T cells enriched from blood (not recorded which).

CDR3 coding DNA: TGTGCCAGTACTTCACAGTTGAGTACTGAAGCTTTCTTT. It specifies CASTSQLSTEAFF. The gene calls are TRBV19 and TRBJ1-1, with D unresolved. From germline, CDR1 is LNHDA and CDR2 SQIVND (reference sequence). The CDR3 spans 13 residues. Trimming cost V 7 bases and J 5 bases, with 14 bases left between them.